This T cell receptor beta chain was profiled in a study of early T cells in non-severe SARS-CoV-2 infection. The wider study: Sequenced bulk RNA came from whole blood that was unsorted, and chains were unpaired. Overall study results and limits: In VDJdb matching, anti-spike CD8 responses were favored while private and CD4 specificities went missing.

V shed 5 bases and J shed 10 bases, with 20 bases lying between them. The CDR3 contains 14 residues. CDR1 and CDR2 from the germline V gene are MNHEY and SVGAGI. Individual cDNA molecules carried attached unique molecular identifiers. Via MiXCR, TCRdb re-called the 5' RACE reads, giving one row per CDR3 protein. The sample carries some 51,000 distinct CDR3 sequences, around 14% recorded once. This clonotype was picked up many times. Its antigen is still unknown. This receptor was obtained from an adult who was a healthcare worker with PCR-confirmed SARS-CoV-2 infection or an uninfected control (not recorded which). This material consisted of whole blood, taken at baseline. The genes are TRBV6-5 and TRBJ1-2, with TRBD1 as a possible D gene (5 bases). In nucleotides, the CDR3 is TGTGCCAGCAGTCCCCAGGACATCCAGTCTTCCTACACCTTC. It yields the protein CASSPQDIQSSYTF.